A single sample is the source of the 3 T cell receptor beta chains below, sequenced in a study of cytomegalovirus exposure and HLA in healthy donors. The table came from immunoSEQ multiplex PCR; TCRdb's copy has only in-frame clones and leaves some out. The table lists 250,000 to 350,000 clones, more than 80% of them singletons, with around 0.84% in the top ten. Specimen: PBMCs. Receptors originate from a woman under 30 in good health and CMV-seronegative.

This clone has a handful of counts. The V gene is TRBV6-5, the J gene TRBJ2-7; the match to TRBD2 covers 10 bases. Germline values: CDR1 MNHEY, CDR2 SVGAGI. This CDR3 is built from 15 residues. Trimming removed 6 bases from V and 0 bases from J; junction bases left unmatched: 5. CDR3 region: CASSRGLASSYEQYF. Written as DNA, the CDR3 is TGTGCCAGCAGCCGGGGACTAGCGAGCTCCTACGAGCAGTACTTC.

The chain carries TRBV28 and TRBJ2-5; weak D call: TRBD2 (5 bases). V was trimmed by 2 bases and J by 5 bases, leaving 21 bases between them. The CDR3 runs 17 residues. Per germline, CDR1 MDHEN and CDR2 SYDVKM. In DNA, the CDR3 is TGTGCCAGCAGTTTAGGGCTAGCAGAAGGGTTCGGGGAGACCCAGTACTTC. Translation: CASSLGLAEGFGETQYF.

The rearrangement uses TRBV19 and TRBJ1-4; weak D call: TRBD1 (5 bases). V shed 6 bases and J shed 8 bases, with 13 bases lying between them. This CDR3 is 13 amino acids long. Germline V gene sequence: CDR1 LNHDA, CDR2 SQIVND (reference sequence). CDR3 loop: CASRTRGEEKLFF. The CDR3 coding sequence is TGTGCCAGTAGGACTAGAGGGGAGGAAAAACTGTTTTTT.